This entry is about one T cell receptor beta chain. The repertoire was sequenced with immunoSEQ multiplex PCR; TCRdb's copy has only in-frame clones and lacks some. In the table there are over 400,000 clones, over 80% of which are singletons. The CDR3 loop spans 15 amino acids. The V gene end was trimmed by 0 bases and the J gene end by 4 bases; junction bases not matched to a gene: 5. Germline V gene sequence: CDR1 MGHRA, CDR2 YSYEKL. Indicated treatment: some 20 received Ad26.COV2.S at low or high dose, single or two shots; 5 received placebo; per-sample allocation not given. Sample collection was performed on day 63 after the first vaccine or placebo injection. What was given as vaccine was an Ad26 vector encoding Wuhan-strain SARS-CoV-2 spike. The data derive from a study of Ad26.COV2.S vaccination and SARS-CoV-2 variants.

Specimen: peripheral blood, collected in a trial of Ad26.COV2.S vaccine versus placebo. V usage is TRBV4-1 and J usage is TRBJ2-7; 8 bases match TRBD2. The receptor comes from a person aged 18-65 years who received the Ad26.COV2.S COVID-19 vaccine or a placebo. The CDR3 coding sequence is TGCGCCAGCAGCCAAGACGGGGCGGGGGGTTACGAGCAGTACTTC. Amino acid sequence: CASSQDGAGGYEQYF.